This is a list of T cell receptor beta chains from one sample in a study of T-cell reconstitution after alpha-beta-depleted transplantation in children. TCRdb independently ran MiXCR on the PCR reads; one entry per CDR3 protein. The profile shows around 92,000 distinct CDR3 sequences, 10% to 15% of them singletons. Sequences were derived from PBMCs from the stem cell graft donor, sampled from the stem cell graft. These receptor sequences come from a human donor who donated a stem cell graft to a child with inherited bone marrow failure. CDR3s include the opening cysteine and the closing phenylalanine or tryptophan. A D gene is named only where the DNA matches it firmly. The listing skips clone size in some rows; elsewhere it reads once, few, many or a size class.

size	D	V	J	CDR3	DNA
few	.	TRBV7-8	TRBJ1-2	CASSLARWVQGVNYGYTF	TGTGCCAGCAGCTTAGCGCGGTGGGTTCAAGGTGTGAACTATGGCTACACCTTC
.	TRBD1	TRBV5-1	TRBJ1-5	CASSPGGGGGNQPQHF	TGCGCCAGCAGCCCCGGGGGAGGGGGCGGCAATCAGCCCCAGCATTTT
many	.	TRBV18	TRBJ2-3	CASPDSITDTQYF	TGTGCCAGCCCCGACAGCATCACAGATACGCAGTATTTT
many	TRBD1	TRBV12-3/TRBV12-4	TRBJ2-3	CASSMGQTLGTDTQYF	TGTGCCAGCAGCATGGGACAGACTCTGGGCACAGATACGCAGTATTTT
many	.	TRBV5-1	TRBJ2-2	CASSRQGTQNTGELFF	TGCGCCAGCAGCAGGCAGGGGACCCAGAACACCGGGGAGCTGTTTTTT
few	TRBD2	TRBV20-1	TRBJ2-3	CSARDPSGRGGSTDTQYF	TGCAGTGCTAGAGATCCTAGCGGGAGAGGTGGGAGCACAGATACGCAGTATTTT
many	.	TRBV7-3	TRBJ2-1	CASSLRTGDEQFF	TGTGCCAGCAGCTTAAGGACGGGAGATGAGCAGTTCTTC
many	.	TRBV4-1	TRBJ2-5	CASSQGASGSPETQYF	TGCGCCAGCAGCCAAGGCGCCTCGGGTAGCCCGGAGACCCAGTACTTC
few	.	TRBV5-4	TRBJ2-6	CASSTGTGSGANVLTF	TGTGCCAGCAGCACAGGGACGGGCTCTGGGGCCAACGTCCTGACTTTC
.	.	TRBV2	TRBJ1-4	CATSYRGTNEKLFF	TGTGCCACCTCCTACAGAGGAACTAATGAAAAACTGTTTTTT
few	TRBD2	TRBV4-1	TRBJ2-5	CASSQDWREDQETQYF	TGCGCCAGCAGCCAAGATTGGCGGGAGGACCAAGAGACCCAGTACTTC
many	TRBD1	TRBV7-2	TRBJ2-7	CATGQVYEQYF	TGTGCCACCGGACAGGTTTACGAGCAGTACTTC
many	.	TRBV11-2	TRBJ2-3	CASSSLPGGTDTQYF	TGTGCCAGCAGCTCCCTCCCCGGGGGCACAGATACGCAGTATTTT
many	.	TRBV28	TRBJ2-1	CASSTTSAESNEQFF	TGTGCCAGCAGTACGACTTCCGCGGAGAGCAATGAGCAGTTCTTC
many	.	TRBV27	TRBJ2-7	CASSLRDGYEQYF	TGTGCCAGCAGTCTTCGGGACGGCTACGAGCAGTACTTC
many	TRBD2	TRBV5-6	TRBJ2-7	CASSLLGAGGGEQYF	TGTGCCAGCAGCCTCCTGGGAGCGGGGGGAGGAGAGCAGTACTTC
.	TRBD1	TRBV20-1	TRBJ2-7	CSALGTGLKGEQYF	TGCAGTGCTCTCGGGACAGGATTGAAGGGCGAGCAGTACTTC
.	TRBD2	TRBV4-2	TRBJ2-5	CAMSPGGGETQYF	TGTGCCATGAGCCCGGGGGGAGGAGAGACCCAGTACTTC
many	TRBD1	TRBV27	TRBJ2-1	CATGDPGQGTNEQFF	TGTGCCACCGGAGACCCGGGACAGGGGACGAATGAGCAGTTCTTC
.	TRBD1	TRBV7-6	TRBJ1-4	CASSTHGQGGRLFF	TGTGCCAGCAGCACCCATGGACAGGGAGGACGACTGTTTTTT
many	TRBD2	TRBV4-2	TRBJ2-1	CASSQLAGANNEQFF	TGTGCCAGCAGCCAACTAGCGGGGGCCAACAATGAGCAGTTCTTC
many	TRBD2	TRBV5-1	TRBJ2-5	CASSLEASGGLLQETQYF	TGCGCCAGCAGCCTGGAGGCTAGCGGGGGCCTCCTCCAAGAGACCCAGTACTTC
few	.	TRBV28	TRBJ2-3	CASSAVSGKRDTQYF	TGTGCCAGCTCGGCTGTTAGCGGTAAGAGGGATACGCAGTATTTT
many	TRBD1	TRBV5-1	TRBJ2-3	CASSSDRAADTQYF	TGCGCCAGCAGCTCGGACAGGGCGGCAGATACGCAGTATTTT
many	.	TRBV27	TRBJ1-4	CASKISEWGNEKLFF	TGTGCCAGCAAGATCAGCGAGTGGGGTAATGAAAAACTGTTTTTT
many	.	TRBV29-1	TRBJ2-2	CSVRENLNTGELFF	TGCAGCGTTCGGGAGAACCTTAACACCGGGGAGCTGTTTTTT
many	.	TRBV20-1	TRBJ2-5	CSARGRVGFQETQYF	TGCAGTGCTAGAGGACGGGTCGGGTTCCAAGAGACCCAGTACTTC
many	TRBD1	TRBV7-2	TRBJ2-2	CASSSRGQGANTGELFF	TGTGCCAGCAGCTCACGAGGACAGGGGGCGAACACCGGGGAGCTGTTTTTT
many	.	TRBV9	TRBJ2-1	CASSVGSGSYNEQFF	TGTGCCAGCAGCGTAGGGAGCGGGTCCTACAATGAGCAGTTCTTC
many	.	TRBV3-1	TRBJ2-5	CASSQDTGGETQYF	TGTGCCAGCAGCCAAGATACCGGGGGTGAGACCCAGTACTTC
many	TRBD2	TRBV20-1	TRBJ2-1	CSAILSGRARYNEQFF	TGCAGTGCTATCCTTAGCGGGAGGGCCAGGTACAATGAGCAGTTCTTC
.	TRBD1	TRBV7-9	TRBJ2-7	CASSTYRGEQYF	TGTGCCAGCAGCACATACAGGGGTGAGCAGTACTTC
many	.	TRBV28	TRBJ1-5	CASSLSPSQPQHF	TGTGCCAGCAGTTTATCCCCGAGTCAGCCCCAGCATTTT
.	TRBD2	TRBV4-3	TRBJ2-3	CASSQEVWLAGGGTDTQYF	TGCGCCAGCAGCCAAGAAGTCTGGCTAGCGGGAGGAGGCACAGATACGCAGTATTTT
many	.	TRBV4-3	TRBJ1-4	CASSQDHRVANEKLFF	TGCGCCAGCAGCCAAGATCACAGGGTGGCTAATGAAAAACTGTTTTTT
many	TRBD2	TRBV7-3	TRBJ2-5	CASSLTSGATTQYF	TGTGCCAGCAGCTTAACTAGCGGGGCCACGACCCAGTACTTC
.	.	TRBV20-1	TRBJ1-1	CSSNHRAMNTEAFF	TGCAGTTCAAACCACAGGGCCATGAACACTGAAGCTTTCTTT
.	.	TRBV20-1	TRBJ2-2	CSASPTGWELFF	TGCAGTGCTAGCCCCACGGGGTGGGAGCTGTTTTTT
many	.	TRBV9	TRBJ2-5	CASSLGPLETQYF	TGTGCCAGCAGCCTAGGACCCTTAGAGACCCAGTACTTC
.	.	TRBV7-2	TRBJ1-2	CASSLNIPIYGYTF	TGTGCCAGCAGCTTAAACATCCCGATCTATGGCTACACCTTC
few	TRBD2	TRBV7-2	TRBJ2-1	CASSGTSGGHNEQFF	TGTGCCAGCAGCGGGACTAGCGGGGGACACAATGAGCAGTTCTTC